This TCR beta chain emerged from a study of control samples from healthy donors and cancer patients. Libraries were prepared by immunoSEQ multiplex PCR; TCRdb keeps only in-frame clonotypes and omits some of them. The sample has 150,000 to 200,000 clones, around 96% seen once. The CDR3 length is 12 residues. The sequencing input was blood. This chain uses TRBV1 with TRBJ1-1. TRBV1 is an annotated pseudogene. The receptor comes from a woman in her forties in good health. In nucleotides, the CDR3 is TGCACCAGCTTCTTGCTGTGCACTGAAGCTTTCTTT. Translated, it gives CTSFLLCTEAFF.